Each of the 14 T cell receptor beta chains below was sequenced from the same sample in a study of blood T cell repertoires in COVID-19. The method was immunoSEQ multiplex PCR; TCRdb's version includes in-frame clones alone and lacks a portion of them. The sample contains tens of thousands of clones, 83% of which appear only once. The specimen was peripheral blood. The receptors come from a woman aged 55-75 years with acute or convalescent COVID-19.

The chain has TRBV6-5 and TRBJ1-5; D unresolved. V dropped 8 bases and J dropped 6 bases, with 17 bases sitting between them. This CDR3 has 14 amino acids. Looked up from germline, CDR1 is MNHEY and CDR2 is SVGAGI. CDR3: CASLGWGAAQPQHF. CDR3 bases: TGTGCCAGCCTGGGGTGGGGAGCGGCTCAGCCCCAGCATTTT.

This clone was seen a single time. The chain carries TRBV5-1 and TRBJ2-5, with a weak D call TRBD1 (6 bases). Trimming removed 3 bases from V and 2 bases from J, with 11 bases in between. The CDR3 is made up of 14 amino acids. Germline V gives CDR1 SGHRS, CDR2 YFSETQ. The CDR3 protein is CASSSGQLQETQYF. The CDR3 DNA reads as TGCGCCAGCAGCTCGGGACAACTTCAAGAGACCCAGTACTTC.

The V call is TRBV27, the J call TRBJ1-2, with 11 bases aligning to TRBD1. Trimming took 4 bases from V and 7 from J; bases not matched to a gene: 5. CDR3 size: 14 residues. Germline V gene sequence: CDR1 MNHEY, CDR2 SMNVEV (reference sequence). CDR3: CASSSGQGARGYTF. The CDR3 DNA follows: TGTGCCAGCAGTTCAGGACAGGGGGCTCGTGGCTACACCTTC.

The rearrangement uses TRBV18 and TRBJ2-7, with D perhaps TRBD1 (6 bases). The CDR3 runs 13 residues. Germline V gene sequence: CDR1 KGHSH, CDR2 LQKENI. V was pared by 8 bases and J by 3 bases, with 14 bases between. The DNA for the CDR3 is TGTGCCAGCACCCCGGACAGTGGCTACGAGCAGTACTTC. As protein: CASTPDSGYEQYF.

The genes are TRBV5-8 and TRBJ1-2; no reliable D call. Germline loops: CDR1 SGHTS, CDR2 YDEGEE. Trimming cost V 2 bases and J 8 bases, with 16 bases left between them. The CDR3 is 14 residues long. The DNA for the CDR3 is TGTGCCAGCAGCTTAAGAGTGGTAGGGAGCGGCTACACCTTC. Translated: CASSLRVVGSGYTF.

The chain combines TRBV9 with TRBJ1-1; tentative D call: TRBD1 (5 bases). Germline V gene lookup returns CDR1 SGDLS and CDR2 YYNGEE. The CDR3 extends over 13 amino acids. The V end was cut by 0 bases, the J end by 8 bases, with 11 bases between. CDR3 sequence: CASSVAMEGEAFF. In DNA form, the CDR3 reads TGTGCCAGCAGCGTAGCTATGGAGGGGGAAGCTTTCTTT.

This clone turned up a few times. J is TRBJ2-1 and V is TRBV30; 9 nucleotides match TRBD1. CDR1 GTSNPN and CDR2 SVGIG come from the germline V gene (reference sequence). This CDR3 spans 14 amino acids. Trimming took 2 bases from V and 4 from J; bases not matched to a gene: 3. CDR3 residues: CAWSMTGGYNEQFF. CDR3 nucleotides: TGTGCCTGGAGTATGACAGGGGGATACAATGAGCAGTTCTTC.

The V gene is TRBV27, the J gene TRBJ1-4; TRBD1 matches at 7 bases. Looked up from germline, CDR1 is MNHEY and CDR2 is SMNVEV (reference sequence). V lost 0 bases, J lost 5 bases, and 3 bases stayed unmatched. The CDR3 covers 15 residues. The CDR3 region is CASSLSGQFNEKLFF. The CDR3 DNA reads TGTGCCAGCAGTTTATCGGGACAGTTCAATGAAAAACTGTTTTTT.

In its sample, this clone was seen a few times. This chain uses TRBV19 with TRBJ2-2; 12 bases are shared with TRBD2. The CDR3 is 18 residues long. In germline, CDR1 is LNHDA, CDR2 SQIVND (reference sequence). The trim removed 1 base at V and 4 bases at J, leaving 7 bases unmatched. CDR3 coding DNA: TGTGCCAGTAGTATAGGATGGACTAGCGGGATCCGCACCGGGGAGCTGTTTTTT. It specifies CASSIGWTSGIRTGELFF. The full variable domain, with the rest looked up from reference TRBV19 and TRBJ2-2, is DGGITQSPKYLFRKEGQNVTLSCEQNLNHDAMYWYRQDPGQGLRLIYYSQIVNDFQKGDIAEGYSVSREKKESFPLTVTSAQKNPTAFYLCASSIGWTSGIRTGELFFGEGSRLTVL.

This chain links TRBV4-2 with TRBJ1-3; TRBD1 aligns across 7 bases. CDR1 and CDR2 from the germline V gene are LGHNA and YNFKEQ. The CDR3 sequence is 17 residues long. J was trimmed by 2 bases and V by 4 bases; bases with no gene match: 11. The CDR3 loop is CASSPPDRAVTGNTIYF. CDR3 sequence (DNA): TGTGCCAGCAGCCCCCCCGACAGGGCGGTAACTGGAAACACCATATATTTT.

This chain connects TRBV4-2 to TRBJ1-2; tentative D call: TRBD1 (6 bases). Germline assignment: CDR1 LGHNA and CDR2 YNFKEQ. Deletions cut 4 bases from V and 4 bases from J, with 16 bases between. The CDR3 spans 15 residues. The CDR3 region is CASSREIQGPYGYTF. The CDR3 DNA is TGTGCCAGCAGCCGAGAAATACAGGGTCCCTATGGCTACACCTTC.

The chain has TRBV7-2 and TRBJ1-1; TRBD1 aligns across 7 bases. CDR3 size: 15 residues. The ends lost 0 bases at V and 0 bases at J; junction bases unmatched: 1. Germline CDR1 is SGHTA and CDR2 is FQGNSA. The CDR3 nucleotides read TGTGCCAGCAGCTTAGCGACAGGGTTGAACACTGAAGCTTTCTTT. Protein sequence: CASSLATGLNTEAFF.

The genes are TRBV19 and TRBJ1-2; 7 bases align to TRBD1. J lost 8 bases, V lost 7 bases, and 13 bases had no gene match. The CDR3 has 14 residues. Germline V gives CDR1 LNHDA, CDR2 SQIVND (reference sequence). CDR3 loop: CASTRGGSTAGYTF. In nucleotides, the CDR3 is TGTGCCAGTACGAGAGGGGGCTCCACTGCCGGCTACACCTTC.

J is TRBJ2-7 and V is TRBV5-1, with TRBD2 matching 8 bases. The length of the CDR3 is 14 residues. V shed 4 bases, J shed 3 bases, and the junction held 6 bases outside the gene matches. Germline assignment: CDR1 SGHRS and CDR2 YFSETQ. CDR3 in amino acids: CASSINSGVYEQYF. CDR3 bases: TGCGCCAGCAGCATAAATAGCGGGGTCTACGAGCAGTACTTC.